This T cell receptor beta chain was documented in a study of blood T cell repertoires in COVID-19. The overall study: PBMCs, B-cell-depleted T cells, or T cells were the source of the cDNA or gDNA that made up the material.

Clones were sequenced by immunoSEQ multiplex PCR, and TCRdb holds only the in-frame ones, with some missing. The table shows almost 350,000 clones, with more than 70% occurring only once. Germline values: CDR1 SGHRS, CDR2 YFSETQ. The V gene lost 5 bases and the J gene lost 3 bases, with 5 bases spanning the gap. This CDR3 has 11 residues. Material for sequencing was PBMCs or T cells enriched from blood (not recorded which). This clonotype was obtained from a woman in her twenties or thirties who had been exposed to COVID-19. V gene TRBV5-1 combines with J gene TRBJ1-1; D might be TRBD1 (5 bases). The DNA for the CDR3 is TGCGCCAGCAGGGGGCACACTGAAGCTTTCTTT. Translated: CASRGHTEAFF.